The 2 T cell receptor beta chains below were found in one sample sequenced in a study of T cells in Graves' hyperthyroidism and ophthalmopathy. The TCR beta CDR3 regions underwent amplification using RNA transcripts as the source. With the HTBI primer set, the TCR CDR3 went through a first round of RT-PCR. TCRdb ran MiXCR on the multiplex PCR reads and lists one entry per CDR3 protein. The sample shows hundreds of thousands of distinct CDR3 sequences, less than 20% of them seen only once. The sequencing input was blood. Receptors were obtained from a man in his fifties with Graves' ophthalmopathy.

This clonotype appeared many times. The chain couples TRBV6-1 to TRBJ2-7; 9 bases match TRBD1. The CDR3 runs to 14 residues. The ends lost 8 bases at V and 2 bases at J; junction bases unmatched: 7. CDR1 is MNHNS and CDR2 is SASEGT in the germline V gene. The CDR3 DNA follows: TGTGCCAGCCAGGAGACAGGGGGTACCTACGAGCAGTACTTC. Translated: CASQETGGTYEQYF.

This clonotype occurred many times. The J gene is TRBJ2-7, the V gene TRBV28; a possible D gene is TRBD1 (6 bases). The CDR3 has 13 residues. Germline assignment: CDR1 MDHEN and CDR2 SYDVKM. Trimming stripped 6 bases from V and 6 bases from J, with 15 bases between. The CDR3, as DNA: TGTGCCAGCAGGGAGAGACAGGAAGGCGAGCAGTACTTC. Amino acid sequence: CASRERQEGEQYF.